The rows below give T cell receptor beta chains drawn from one sample of a study of shared clonotypes between healthy human individuals. Only in-frame clones appear in the TCRdb table, and some are missing; sequencing was by immunoSEQ multiplex PCR. Of roughly 2 million clones listed, nearly 97% are singletons. Material for sequencing was naive CD4+ T cells sorted from blood. The receptors come from a man younger than 35 in good health. Both conserved end residues are part of each CDR3. The D gene is left open where the match is weak. Only some rows state a clone size, as once, few, many or a class for expanded clones.

once	TRBV7-3	.	TRBJ2-2	CASSLPPTGELFF	TGTGCCAGCAGCTTACCCCCAACCGGGGAGCTGTTTTTT
.	TRBV7-9	.	TRBJ1-1	CASSLETGREAFF	TGTGCCAGCAGCTTAGAGACAGGCCGCGAAGCTTTCTTT
.	TRBV5-1	.	TRBJ1-4	CASSPGQDNEKLFF	TGCGCCAGCAGCCCCGGACAAGACAATGAAAAACTGTTTTTT
.	TRBV6-5	.	TRBJ1-1	CASTQGRDTEAFF	TGTGCCAGCACCCAAGGACGGGACACTGAAGCTTTCTTT
.	TRBV30	TRBD1	TRBJ2-7	CAWSVGTGIPYEQYF	TGTGCCTGGAGTGTAGGGACAGGGATCCCCTACGAGCAGTACTTC
once	TRBV6-5	TRBD2	TRBJ2-7	CASSRTSGGGEQYF	TGTGCCAGCAGTAGGACTAGCGGGGGAGGTGAGCAGTACTTC
.	TRBV6-1	TRBD2	TRBJ2-2	CASTRGDTGELFF	TGTGCCAGCACCCGGGGGGACACCGGGGAGCTGTTTTTT
.	TRBV5-1	.	TRBJ2-3	CASSLEGLGTDTQYF	TGCGCCAGCAGCTTGGAAGGGCTAGGCACAGATACGCAGTATTTT
.	TRBV25-1	.	TRBJ1-5	CASSPAGASNQPQHF	TGTGCCAGCAGTCCCGCAGGGGCTAGCAATCAGCCCCAGCATTTT
.	TRBV5-6	.	TRBJ1-3	CASSLDGISGNTIYF	TGTGCCAGCAGCTTGGACGGCATCTCTGGAAACACCATATATTTT
.	TRBV4-3	.	TRBJ2-7	CASSPRDRTYEQYF	TGCGCCAGCAGCCCCCGGGACCGAACCTACGAGCAGTACTTC
.	TRBV6-5	TRBD2	TRBJ2-5	CASSPSGYQETQYF	TGTGCCAGCTCCCCTAGCGGCTATCAAGAGACCCAGTACTTC
.	TRBV7-3	.	TRBJ2-3	CASSLGANGLTDTQYF	TGTGCCAGCAGCTTAGGGGCTAATGGTTTAACAGATACGCAGTATTTT
.	TRBV7-2	.	TRBJ1-5	CASSRWGGSEPQHF	TGTGCCAGCAGCCGATGGGGGGGGAGTGAGCCCCAGCATTTT
.	TRBV19	.	TRBJ2-7	CASSIEAGFYEQYF	TGTGCCAGTAGTATAGAAGCAGGGTTCTACGAGCAGTACTTC
.	TRBV19	.	TRBJ2-1	CASSISSLYTYNEQFF	TGTGCCAGTAGTATCTCCTCTCTCTATACCTACAATGAGCAGTTCTTC
.	TRBV6-5	.	TRBJ1-5	CASSRGGQPQHF	TGTGCCAGCAGCCGAGGGGGTCAGCCCCAGCATTTT
.	TRBV4-1	TRBD1	TRBJ1-5	CASSLAQGAGNQPQHF	TGCGCCAGCAGCCTAGCACAGGGGGCCGGCAATCAGCCCCAGCATTTT
.	TRBV6-5	.	TRBJ1-2	CASSYWGSYGYTF	TGTGCCAGCAGTTACTGGGGCTCCTATGGCTACACCTTC
.	TRBV6-6	.	TRBJ1-1	CASTLVGPMNTEAFF	TGTGCCAGCACCCTAGTGGGGCCAATGAACACTGAAGCTTTCTTT
once	TRBV30	.	TRBJ2-3	CAWSPTRGTYRGTDTQYF	TGTGCCTGGAGTCCAACCCGAGGGACCTATCGCGGGACAGATACGCAGTATTTT
once	TRBV18	.	TRBJ1-4	CASSPPLSGGEKLFF	TGTGCCAGCTCACCACCTCTTTCGGGAGGGGAAAAACTGTTTTTT
.	TRBV7-2	.	TRBJ2-3	CASSFTPTDTQYF	TGTGCCAGCAGCTTCACCCCCACAGATACGCAGTATTTT
.	TRBV28	TRBD1	TRBJ1-4	CASSPGDRGRKLFF	TGTGCCAGCAGCCCCGGGGACAGGGGGAGAAAACTGTTTTTT
.	TRBV30	.	TRBJ2-1	CAWSGELTGTQFF	TGTGCCTGGAGCGGTGAACTAACAGGGACCCAGTTCTTC
.	TRBV5-1	TRBD1	TRBJ2-4	CASSSSGQAQGGIQYF	TGCGCCAGCAGCTCGTCTGGACAGGCCCAAGGGGGCATTCAGTACTTC
.	TRBV30	.	TRBJ2-1	CAWSVVLRGNEQFF	TGTGCCTGGAGTGTTGTTTTGAGAGGCAATGAGCAGTTCTTC
.	TRBV30	.	TRBJ2-3	CAWGGEDTQYF	TGTGCCTGGGGGGGTGAAGATACGCAGTATTTT
.	TRBV18	TRBD2	TRBJ2-1	CASSLLAGNEQFF	TGTGCCAGCTCACTACTAGCGGGGAATGAGCAGTTCTTC
.	TRBV7-9	.	TRBJ2-1	CASSLLKAQSYNEQFF	TGTGCCAGCAGCTTACTCAAAGCGCAATCCTACAATGAGCAGTTCTTC
once	TRBV6-5	.	TRBJ2-7	CASSYSGVGEQYF	TGTGCCAGCAGTTACTCGGGTGTTGGAGAGCAGTACTTC
.	TRBV7-9	TRBD2	TRBJ2-1	CASSAGLGGPHEQFF	TGTGCCAGCAGCGCGGGACTAGGTGGCCCCCATGAGCAGTTCTTC
.	TRBV7-9	.	TRBJ2-1	CASVSWPSDNEQFF	TGTGCCAGCGTCTCTTGGCCCTCTGACAATGAGCAGTTCTTC
once	TRBV13	TRBD1	TRBJ1-4	CASSSLKTGVIEKLFF	TGTGCCAGCAGCTCCCTTAAGACAGGGGTGATCGAAAAACTGTTTTTT
.	TRBV9	.	TRBJ2-7	CASSPGSQGGLEQYF	TGTGCCAGCAGCCCCGGGAGCCAGGGGGGGCTCGAGCAGTACTTC